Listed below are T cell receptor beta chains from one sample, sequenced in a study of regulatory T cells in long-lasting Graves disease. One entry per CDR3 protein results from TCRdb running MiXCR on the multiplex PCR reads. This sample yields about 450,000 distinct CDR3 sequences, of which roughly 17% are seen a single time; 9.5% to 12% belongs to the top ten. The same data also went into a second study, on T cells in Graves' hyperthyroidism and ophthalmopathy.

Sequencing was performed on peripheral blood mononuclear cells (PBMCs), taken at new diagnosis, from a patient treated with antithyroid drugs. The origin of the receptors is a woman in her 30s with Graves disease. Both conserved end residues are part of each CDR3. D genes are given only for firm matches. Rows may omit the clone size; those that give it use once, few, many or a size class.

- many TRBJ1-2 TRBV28 TGTGCCAGCCGGGAGGGGGGTGGACCCTATGGCTACACCTTC CASREGGGPYGYTF
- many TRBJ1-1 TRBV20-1 TGCAGTTCCCTCGGTAGCAGCACTGAAGCTTTCTTT CSSLGSSTEAFF
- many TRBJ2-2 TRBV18 TGTGCCAGCTCACCACCCGACGGGAGGAACACCGGGGAGCTGTTTTTT CASSPPDGRNTGELFF
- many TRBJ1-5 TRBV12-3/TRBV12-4 TGTGCCAGCATTGGTAGTGGGCAGGGCAATCAGCCCCAGCATTTT CASIGSGQGNQPQHF
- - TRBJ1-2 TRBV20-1 TGCAGTGCTAGAGCCTCCCGGGGCTATGGCTACACCTTC CSARASRGYGYTF
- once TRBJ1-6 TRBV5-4 TGTGCCAGCAGCCGTGCAGGGAATTCACCCCTCCACTTT CASSRAGNSPLHF
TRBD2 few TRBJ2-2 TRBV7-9 TGTGCCAGCACTTTCGGGACTAGCGGGAGCACCGGGGAGCTGTTTTTT CASTFGTSGSTGELFF
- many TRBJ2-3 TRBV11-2 TGTGCCAGCAGCTTGGGGACCACAGGGATAGATACGCAGTATTTT CASSLGTTGIDTQYF
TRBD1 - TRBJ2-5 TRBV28 TGTGCCAGCAGTTCCGGACAGGGGACCTCGAAGACCCAGTACTTC CASSSGQGTSKTQYF
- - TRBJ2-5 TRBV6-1 TGTGCCAGCACCGCCCCCGGCCAAGAGACCCAGTACTTC CASTAPGQETQYF
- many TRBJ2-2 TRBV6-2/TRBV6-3 TGTGCCAGCAGTTACTCGATAGGCTACACCGGGGAGCTGTTTTTT CASSYSIGYTGELFF
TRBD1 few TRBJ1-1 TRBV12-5 TGTGCTAGTGGTGAGCAGGGGGACGCTGAAGCTTTCTTT CASGEQGDAEAFF
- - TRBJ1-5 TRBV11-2 TGTGCCAGCAGCTTAGATGGCGGCAACAATCAGCCCCAGCATTTT CASSLDGGNNQPQHF
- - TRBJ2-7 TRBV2 TGTGCCAGCATGGGCGGGGCTTCCTACGAGCAGTACTTC CASMGGASYEQYF
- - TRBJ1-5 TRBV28 TGTGCCAGCAGGGGCGAGCGGGAGTTTCAGCCCCAGCATTTT CASRGEREFQPQHF
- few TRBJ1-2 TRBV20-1 TGCAGTGCCTTGACCGGGACCGCTTTTGGCTACACCTTC CSALTGTAFGYTF
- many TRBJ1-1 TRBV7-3 TGTGCCAGCAGCTTAAGGGCCCTTGGGCAGGGGATGGACACTGAAGCTTTCTTT CASSLRALGQGMDTEAFF
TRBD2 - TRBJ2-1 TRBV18 TGTGCCAGCTCACCACCTCTGGCTAGCGGGAGGCCTAGCTCCTACAATGAGCAGCTCTTC CASSPPLASGRPSSYNEQLF
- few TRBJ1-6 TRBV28 TGTGCCAGCAACACGCAGGGGCGGGGCTCACCCCTCCACTTT CASNTQGRGSPLHF
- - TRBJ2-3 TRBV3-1 TGTGCCAGCGGCCAAGTAGGGACGGCCCTCACAGATACGCAGTATTTT CASGQVGTALTDTQYF
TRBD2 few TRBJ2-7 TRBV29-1 TGCAGCGTTAGCGGGAGGGGTTCCTACGAGCAGTACTTC CSVSGRGSYEQYF
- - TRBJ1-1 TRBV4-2 TGTGCCAGCAGCCAACAAGCCGTTGGCACTGAAGCTTTCTTT CASSQQAVGTEAFF
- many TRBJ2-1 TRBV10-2 TGCGCCAGCAGGGAGCCGGGGGCCAGCTTTTACAATGAGCAGTTCTTC CASREPGASFYNEQFF
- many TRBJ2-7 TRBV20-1 TGCAGTGCTAGTGACGAAAACCTTTACGAGCAGTACTTC CSASDENLYEQYF
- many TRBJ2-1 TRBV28 TGTGCCAGCAGTTTAAAGTCGCCCCTCAATGAGCAGTTCTTC CASSLKSPLNEQFF
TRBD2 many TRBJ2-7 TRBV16 TGTGCCAGCACACGGAGCGGGAGCTCCTACGAGCAGTACTTC CASTRSGSSYEQYF
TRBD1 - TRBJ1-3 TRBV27 TGTGCCAGCAGAAGAGGGGGACAGGGCGGAAACACCATATATTTT CASRRGGQGGNTIYF
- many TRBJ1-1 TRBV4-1 TGCGCCAGCAGCCAACTAGGCCTGGGCACTGAAGCTTTCTTT CASSQLGLGTEAFF
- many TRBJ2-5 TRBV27 TGTGCCAGCAGTCCACAGCCGAATCAAGAGACCCAGTACTTC CASSPQPNQETQYF
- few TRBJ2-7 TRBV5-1 TGCGCCAGCAGCTTCACTGGACAGTACGAGCAGTACTTC CASSFTGQYEQYF
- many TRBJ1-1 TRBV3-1 TGTGCCAGCAGCCTTCAGAGGGGCACTGAAGCTTTCTTT CASSLQRGTEAFF
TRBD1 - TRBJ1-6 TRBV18 TGTGCCAGTTCGACAGGGATGGATTCACCCCTCCACTTT CASSTGMDSPLHF
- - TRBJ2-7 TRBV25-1 TGTGCCAGCAGTGGGCAGGGCCCATACGAGCAGTACTTC CASSGQGPYEQYF
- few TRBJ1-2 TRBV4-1 TGCGCCAGCCGGGCCGGGGTCCAGTATGGCTACACCTTC CASRAGVQYGYTF
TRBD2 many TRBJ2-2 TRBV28 TGTGCCAGCAACATAGGAGGACTAGCGAACACCGGGGAGCTGTTTTTT CASNIGGLANTGELFF
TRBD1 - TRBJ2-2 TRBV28 TGTGCCAGCAGTTTGCAGGGGGCGTTGGGCACCGGGGAGCTGTTTTTT CASSLQGALGTGELFF
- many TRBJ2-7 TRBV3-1 TGTGCCAGCAGCCAAGTGGTAACCCACTACGAGCAGTACTTC CASSQVVTHYEQYF
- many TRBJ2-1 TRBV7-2 TGTGCCAGCAGCTTTGGCCGTGGATTGAGCCGAAATGAGCAGTTCTTC CASSFGRGLSRNEQFF
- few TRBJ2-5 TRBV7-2 TGTGCCAGCAGCTTCAGGGACACGACCCAGTACTTC CASSFRDTTQYF
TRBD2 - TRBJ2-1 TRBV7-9 TGTGCCAGCAGCTTAGGGAGCGGGACCTACAATGAGCAGTTCTTC CASSLGSGTYNEQFF
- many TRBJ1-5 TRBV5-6 TGTGCCAGCAGCTTTTACCTACACAGGAATCTGGGCGATCAGCCCCAGCATTTT CASSFYLHRNLGDQPQHF
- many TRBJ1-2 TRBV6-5 TGTGCCAGCAGTTACTTTCAGAATGGCTACACCTTC CASSYFQNGYTF
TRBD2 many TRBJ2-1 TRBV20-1 TGCAGTGCTCGGGGAGGACTAGCGACGGTGTTGGGGCAGTTCTTC CSARGGLATVLGQFF
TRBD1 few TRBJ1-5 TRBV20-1 TGCAGTGCAGCAGGGGGACGAGGACAGCCCCAGCATTTT CSAAGGRGQPQHF
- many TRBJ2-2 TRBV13 TGTGCCAGCAGCTTAACCTACACCGGGGAGCTGTTTTTT CASSLTYTGELFF
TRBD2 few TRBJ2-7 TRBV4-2 TGTGCCAGCAGCCAGATACCGGGACTAGCGACCGCCTACGAGCAGTACTTC CASSQIPGLATAYEQYF
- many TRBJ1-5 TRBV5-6 TGTGCCAGCAGCTTGTTTCCAGGGGACGATCAGCCCCAGCATTTT CASSLFPGDDQPQHF
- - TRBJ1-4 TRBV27 TGTGCCAGCAGTGCTCGTTACAGGGCAACTAATGAAAAACTGTTTTTT CASSARYRATNEKLFF
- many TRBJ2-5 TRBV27 TGTGCCAGCAGTTTAATGGGGGAACAAGAGACCCAGTACTTC CASSLMGEQETQYF